Following are 26 T cell receptor beta chains from one sample sequenced in a study of OX40 agonist ivuxolimab in advanced cancers. The library was built by means of the immunoSEQ multiplex PCR assay. TCRdb took over this immuneACCESS table, retaining in-frame rearrangements with V and J assigned. Such tables are incomplete; in checked studies, under half of the missing clones stem from an unresolved V gene, and the remainder is unexplained. Present in this sample are tens of thousands of clones, approximately 92% of which were seen just once. The ten largest clones add up to roughly 9% of the sample. Sequenced here: CD4+ or CD8+ T cells sorted from blood, sampled in a trial of the OX40 agonist ivuxolimab. The receptor source for this set is an adult with an advanced solid tumor such as melanoma, head and neck, liver or kidney cancer.

This sequence joins TRBV6-5 and TRBJ1-2; D gene unclear. V lost 2 bases, J lost 1 base, and 11 bases lay in between. CDR1 is MNHEY and CDR2 is SVGAGI in the germline V gene. CDR3 size: 15 residues. CDR3 nucleotide sequence: TGTGCCAGCAGTTACATGTACGGTATTAACTATGGCTACACCTTC. This encodes CASSYMYGINYGYTF.

The genes are TRBV5-6 and TRBJ1-3, with D unresolved. Germline V gene lookup returns CDR1 SGHDT and CDR2 YYEEEE. Trimming cost V 1 base and J 0 bases, with 5 bases left between them. The CDR3 runs 14 residues. CDR3 sequence: CASSLSYSGNTIYF. The CDR3 nucleotides read TGTGCCAGCAGCTTGTCATACTCTGGAAACACCATATATTTT.

V usage is TRBV6-1 and J usage is TRBJ1-2; tentatively, D is TRBD1 (6 bases). Germline CDR1 is MNHNS and CDR2 is SASEGT. V lost 4 bases and J 7 bases, leaving 16 bases between the germline ends. The CDR3 has 14 amino acids. The CDR3 sequence is CASSADRSRGGYTF. The CDR3 DNA follows: TGTGCCAGCAGTGCAGACAGGTCCCGTGGTGGCTACACCTTC.

This clone was recorded once. A much larger clone sits a single nucleotide away, making a read error possible. The V gene is TRBV5-1, the J gene TRBJ2-1; 10 nucleotides align to TRBD2. Germline CDR1 is SGHRS and CDR2 is YFSETQ. Germline trimming cut 4 bases from V and 0 bases from J; bases unmatched to any gene: 7. The length of the CDR3 is 17 residues. The CDR3 loop reads CASSQEASGSSYNEQFF. CDR3 DNA: TGCGCCAGCAGCCAGGAGGCTAGCGGGAGCTCCTACAATGAGCAGTTCTTC. The entire variable domain, with the rest obtained from reference TRBV5-1 and TRBJ2-1, is as follows: KAGVTQTPRYLIKTRGQQVTLSCSPISGHRSVSWYQQTPGQGLQFLFEYFSETQRNKGNFPGRFSGRQFSNSRSEMNVSTLELGDSALYLCASSQEASGSSYNEQFFGPGTRLTVL.

The V call is TRBV7-9, the J call TRBJ2-2; D is tentatively TRBD1 or TRBD2 (5 bases each). The CDR3 runs to 17 residues. V was cut by 4 bases and J by 3 bases, with 18 bases left in between. CDR1 and CDR2 (germline): SEHNR, FQNEAQ (reference sequence). The CDR3 reads CASSWVGVTLDTGELFF. CDR3 sequence (DNA): TGTGCCAGCAGCTGGGTGGGGGTCACCTTGGACACCGGGGAGCTGTTTTTT.

This chain joins TRBV18 and TRBJ2-7, with a weak D call TRBD2 (7 bases). Germline V gene data show CDR1 as KGHSH and CDR2 as LQKENI. The CDR3 runs to 14 residues. Trimming pared 3 bases from V and 7 bases from J, leaving 16 bases between. The CDR3 loop reads CASSPGRTQGEQYV. The CDR3 DNA reads TGTGCCAGCTCACCCGGGAGGACCCAGGGGGAGCAGTACGTC.

This chain joins TRBV7-8 and TRBJ2-5; D is possibly TRBD2 (6 bases). Per germline, CDR1 SGHVS and CDR2 FQNEAQ. CDR3 length equals 13 residues. The ends were cut back, 3 bases at V and 5 bases at J, with 10 bases in the middle. The CDR3 DNA reads TGTGCCAGCAGCTTCTTTGGAGGGGAGACCCAGTACTTC. Translated: CASSFFGGETQYF.

In its sample, this clone was seen a few times. The chain links TRBV2 to TRBJ2-3; tentative D call: TRBD2 (6 bases). V shed 7 bases and J shed 2 bases, with 10 bases lying between them. Germline V lookup: CDR1 SNHLY, CDR2 FYNNEI. The length of the CDR3 is 13 residues. CDR3 sequence reads: CASTTSYTDTQYF. CDR3 in DNA: TGTGCCAGCACGACTAGTTACACAGATACGCAGTATTTT.

This chain joins TRBV11-2 and TRBJ1-1; D remains ambiguous. This CDR3 region has 14 residues. V shed 1 base and J shed 3 bases, with 9 bases lying between them. Germline V lookup: CDR1 SGHAT, CDR2 FQNNGV. The CDR3 region is CASSLGGTYTEAFF. CDR3 nucleotides: TGTGCCAGCAGCTTAGGGGGTACCTACACTGAAGCTTTCTTT.

This clone has only one observation. The J gene is TRBJ2-1, the V gene TRBV18, with D tentatively TRBD2 (5 bases). Germline CDR1 reads KGHSH; CDR2 reads LQKENI. This CDR3 has 16 amino acids. Deletions cut 4 bases from V and 0 bases from J, with 13 bases between. Here the CDR3 reads CASSREGASSYNEQFF. The CDR3 DNA reads as TGTGCCAGCTCACGTGAGGGTGCAAGCTCCTACAATGAGCAGTTCTTC.

J is TRBJ2-1 and V is TRBV2, with 10 bases fitting TRBD2. The CDR3 runs to 15 residues. From germline, CDR1 is SNHLY and CDR2 FYNNEI. V shed 5 bases, J shed 3 bases, and the junction held 4 bases outside the gene matches. The chain's CDR3 is CASSYLAGDYNEQFF. For the CDR3, the DNA is TGTGCCAGCAGTTATCTAGCGGGAGACTACAATGAGCAGTTCTTC.

The genes are TRBV7-9 and TRBJ2-2; maybe TRBD2 (6 bases). Germline assignment: CDR1 SEHNR and CDR2 FQNEAQ (reference sequence). V shed 4 bases and J shed 4 bases, with 25 bases lying between them. There are 19 residues in the CDR3. The chain's CDR3 is CASSSLKAAGKTFTGELFF. CDR3 coding DNA: TGTGCCAGCAGCTCTCTTAAGGCGGCGGGAAAAACCTTCACCGGGGAGCTGTTTTTT.

The gene calls are TRBV27 and TRBJ2-7; 13 bases match TRBD2. The J segment lost 5 bases and the V segment lost 5 bases, leaving 6 bases of the junction unmatched. CDR3 size: 15 residues. The V gene's germline CDR1 is MNHEY and CDR2 SMNVEV (reference sequence). CDR3 in amino acids: CASSAGTSGADEQYV. The DNA of the CDR3 is TGTGCCAGCAGTGCAGGGACTAGCGGGGCGGACGAGCAGTACGTC.

The CDR3: CAISDKGAAISYEQYF. In DNA, the CDR3 is TGTGCCATCAGTGACAAGGGAGCGGCCATCTCCTACGAGCAGTACTTC. V usage is TRBV10-3 and J usage is TRBJ2-7; D possibly corresponds to TRBD2 (5 bases). There are 16 residues in the CDR3. Deletions cut 3 bases from V and 0 bases from J, with 15 bases between. The germline V gene has CDR1 ENHRY and CDR2 SYGVKD.

The J gene is TRBJ2-7, the V gene TRBV6-1; 7 nucleotides match TRBD1. This CDR3 has 15 residues. Germline V gives CDR1 MNHNS, CDR2 SASEGT. After removal of 8 bases from V and 4 bases from J, the junction contained 14 bases not matched to a gene. The CDR3 DNA follows: TGTGCCAGCGGGCGGACAGGAGCCTATCTTTACGAGCAGTACGTC. Translated: CASGRTGAYLYEQYV.

With respect to this clone: Relative to the germline gene, one junction end is altered; a read error may explain this. This rearrangement joins TRBV2 to TRBJ1-1; possible D gene TRBD1, 5 bases. CDR1 is SNHLY, CDR2 FYNNEI, per germline. The CDR3 contains 15 residues. The CDR3 sequence: CASSQASGEYTEAFF. CDR3 nucleotides: TGTGCCAGCAGTCAAGCTTCGGGGGAGTACACTGAAGCTTTCTTT. Looking up the rest from reference TRBV2 and TRBJ1-1 gives the full variable domain: EPEVTQTPSHQVTQMGQEVILRCVPISNHLYFYWYRQILGQKVEFLVSFYNNEISEKSEIFDDQFSVERPDGSNFTLKIRSTKLEDSAMYFCASSQASGEYTEAFFGQGTRLTVV.

The genes are TRBV21-1 and TRBJ1-6; the D segment call TRBD1 is taken from the table without a DNA check. TRBV21-1 is a listed pseudogene. This CDR3 is built from 14 residues. The CDR3 here is CASTIPGHLKPLHF. CDR3 DNA sequence: TGTGCCAGCACCATTCCTGGACATTTAAAACCCCTCCACTTT.

CDR3 loop: CASSRDRGIGVGTEAFF. CDR3 nucleotide sequence: TGTGCCAGCAGTCGGGACAGGGGGATAGGTGTGGGTACTGAAGCTTTCTTT. The genes are TRBV2 and TRBJ1-1; 11 nucleotides agree with TRBD1. This CDR3 has 17 amino acids. Losses at the gene ends were 5 bases for V and 5 bases for J; bases not matched to a gene: 13. The germline CDR1 and CDR2 sequences are SNHLY and FYNNEI.

The gene calls are TRBV11-2 and TRBJ2-1; TRBD2 might be the D (7 bases). V lost 3 bases, J lost 14 bases, and 11 bases lay in between. There are 11 residues in the CDR3. The germline gives CDR1 SGHAT, CDR2 FQNNGV. The CDR3 protein is CASSFEGGKFF. The CDR3 DNA follows: TGTGCCAGCAGCTTCGAGGGGGGGAAGTTCTTC.

The chain couples TRBV11-2 to TRBJ2-1; TRBD1 matches at 8 bases. Unmatched junction bases numbered 12, after V lost 5 bases and J lost 9 bases. This CDR3 is built from 15 residues. Germline V gene lookup returns CDR1 SGHAT and CDR2 FQNNGV. The CDR3 here is CASSQVRGRGGEQFF. The DNA of the CDR3 is TGTGCCAGCAGCCAGGTCAGGGGGCGAGGTGGTGAGCAGTTCTTC.

This clone was recorded only once. The V gene is TRBV6-5, the J gene TRBJ1-3; D gene ambiguous. The CDR3 extends over 12 amino acids. In germline, CDR1 is MNHEY, CDR2 SVGAGI. V shed 0 bases and J shed 4 bases, with 1 base lying between them. This chain's CDR3 is CASSYSGNTIYF. CDR3 nucleotide sequence: TGTGCCAGCAGTTACTCCGGAAACACCATATATTTT.

This chain uses TRBV5-1 with TRBJ2-7; 7 positions match TRBD1. In germline, CDR1 is SGHRS, CDR2 YFSETQ. J lost 6 bases, V lost 1 base, and 4 bases had no gene match. CDR3 length equals 13 residues. DNA for the CDR3: TGCGCCAGCAGCTTGAACAGGGGCCGCGAGCAGTACTTC. Its translation is CASSLNRGREQYF.

The chain couples TRBV29-1 to TRBJ1-2; the match to TRBD1 covers 7 bases. CDR1 is SQVTM, CDR2 ANQGSEA, per germline. The V segment lost 6 bases and the J segment 8 bases; nucleotides outside the gene matches: 6. This CDR3 has 11 amino acids. CDR3 sequence: CSVRDSWGYTF. In DNA, the CDR3 is TGCAGCGTGCGGGACAGCTGGGGCTACACCTTC. Using reference TRBV29-1 and TRBJ1-2 for the parts outside the CDR3, the full variable domain is SAVISQKPSRDICQRGTSLTIQCQVDSQVTMMFWYRQQPGQSLTLIATANQGSEATYESGFVIDKFPISRPNLTFSTLTVSNMSPEDSSIYLCSVRDSWGYTFGSGTRLTVV.

The gene calls are TRBV10-1 and TRBJ1-6; D call uncertain. The CDR3 is 9 residues long. Per the germline V gene, CDR1 is WNHNN and CDR2 is SYGVQD (reference sequence). The germline V and J ends were trimmed by 10 bases and 7 bases, with 2 bases remaining between them. In nucleotides, the CDR3 is TGCGCCACAAATTCACCCCTCCACTTT. The encoded protein is CATNSPLHF.

This chain connects TRBV5-6 to TRBJ2-2; tentatively, D is TRBD1 (5 bases). The V end was cut by 4 bases, the J end by 4 bases, with 11 bases between. The CDR3 extends over 14 amino acids. Germline CDR1 is SGHDT and CDR2 is YYEEEE. Written as DNA, the CDR3 is TGTGCCAGCAGCCCTGACAGACCCACCGGGGAGCTGTTTTTT. It encodes CASSPDRPTGELFF.

V gene TRBV11-2 combines with J gene TRBJ2-7; 8 bases are a match to TRBD1. Per the germline V gene, CDR1 is SGHAT and CDR2 is FQNNGV. Germline trimming cut 1 base from V and 6 bases from J; bases unmatched to any gene: 5. The CDR3 spans 14 residues. This chain's CDR3 is CASSLVQGTGEQYF. CDR3 bases: TGTGCCAGCAGCTTAGTTCAAGGGACAGGCGAGCAGTACTTC.